This passage covers 23 T cell receptor beta chains from one sample sequenced in a study of blood T cell repertoires in COVID-19 (dated by TCRdb to 2018 to 2020). The method behind the library was the immunoSEQ multiplex PCR assay. The table was pulled from immuneACCESS by TCRdb, which kept in-frame rearrangements only. Such tables lose some clones; where checked, under half of the loss comes from unresolved V genes, and the rest has no known cause. The sample table shows 58,000 or so clones, and approximately 91% are seen once. About 8% of the sample rests with the top ten. The specimen was peripheral blood. All receptors come from a woman aged 70-85 years with active COVID-19.

The J gene is TRBJ1-1, the V gene TRBV4-1, with a weak D call TRBD1 (5 bases). CDR3 length equals 13 residues. Germline V gives CDR1 MGHRA, CDR2 YSYEKL. V was pared by 1 base and J by 6 bases, with 9 bases between. The CDR3: CASSQGGTAEAFF. DNA for the CDR3: TGCGCCAGCAGCCAAGGGGGCACGGCTGAAGCTTTCTTT.

This chain links TRBV5-1 with TRBJ2-2, with TRBD1 matching over 7 bases. V was pared by 4 bases and J by 5 bases, with 8 bases of the junction left unmatched. The CDR3 sequence is 15 residues long. CDR1 is SGHRS, CDR2 YFSETQ, per germline. The CDR3 loop reads CASSMPGQKTGELFF. CDR3 nucleotides: TGCGCCAGCAGCATGCCGGGACAGAAGACCGGGGAGCTGTTTTTT.

This chain uses TRBV28 with TRBJ1-1; 7 nucleotides agree with TRBD1. The CDR3 extends over 14 amino acids. With 5 bases clipped from V and 6 bases from J, the junction kept 9 bases outside the gene matches. CDR1 is MDHEN, CDR2 SYDVKM, per germline. In DNA form, the CDR3 reads TGTGCCAGCAGTAGGGGACAGTCTTTTTCTGAAGCTTTCTTT. Translating gives CASSRGQSFSEAFF. Drawing the rest from reference TRBV28 and TRBJ1-1, the complete variable domain is DVKVTQSSRYLVKRTGEKVFLECVQDMDHENMFWYRQDPGLGLRLIYFSYDVKMKEKGDIPEGYSVSREKKERFSLILESASTNQTSMYLCASSRGQSFSEAFFGQGTRLTVV.

This clone was recorded only once. The chain couples TRBV29-1 to TRBJ1-2, with D possibly matching TRBD1 (6 bases). This CDR3 is 12 amino acids long. V was cut by 7 bases and J by 8 bases, with 17 bases left in between. In germline, CDR1 is SQVTM, CDR2 ANQGSEA. The CDR3 region is CSAHGQLGGYTF. The CDR3 DNA follows: TGCAGCGCCCACGGACAGCTTGGGGGCTACACCTTC.

The genes are TRBV18 and TRBJ2-3, with 14 bases lining up with TRBD2. There are 16 residues in the CDR3. After removal of 3 bases from V and 9 bases from J, the junction contained 8 bases not matched to a gene. In germline, CDR1 is KGHSH, CDR2 LQKENI. CDR3 protein: CASSPVGTSGRGTQYF. DNA of the CDR3: TGTGCCAGCTCACCCGTCGGGACTAGCGGGAGAGGCACGCAGTATTTT.

V is TRBV5-4 and J is TRBJ1-3; 9 bases match TRBD1. The CDR3 covers 15 residues. V gave up 4 bases and J gave up 3 bases; unmatched junction bases: 5. CDR1 and CDR2 from the germline V gene are SGHNT and YYREEE (reference sequence). CDR3 protein: CASSPRTGVGNTIYF. The CDR3, as DNA: TGTGCCAGCAGCCCCCGGACAGGGGTTGGAAACACCATATATTTT.

The chain recombines TRBV6-2 or TRBV6-3 with TRBJ1-2, with unresolved D. V lost 0 bases to trimming and J lost 4 bases, with 12 bases between them. Germline V gene sequence: CDR1 MNHEY, CDR2 SVGEGT. The CDR3 covers 15 residues. The CDR3 loop is CASSYSAPGGYGYTF. The CDR3 nucleotides are TGTGCCAGCAGTTACTCGGCGCCGGGAGGCTATGGCTACACCTTC.

The chain recombines TRBV19 with TRBJ2-3, with TRBD2 identical over 14 bases. Unmatched junction bases numbered 1, after V lost 4 bases and J lost 4 bases. The CDR3 covers 15 residues. Germline V gene data show CDR1 as LNHDA and CDR2 as SQIVND (reference sequence). The CDR3 is CASSTGLAGADTQYF. Here the CDR3 DNA reads TGTGCCAGTAGTACGGGACTAGCGGGAGCAGATACGCAGTATTTT.

The V and J genes are TRBV19 and TRBJ2-1; 7 bases fit TRBD2. This CDR3 has 16 amino acids. V dropped 4 bases and J dropped 2; count of bases not matched to a gene: 8. Per the germline V gene, CDR1 is LNHDA and CDR2 is SQIVND (reference sequence). CDR3 DNA: TGTGCCAGTAGTAAAGGGCGGGAGACCCCCTACAATGAGCAGTTCTTC. It is translated as CASSKGRETPYNEQFF.

As to this clone: The sample has other DNA sequences that encode this CDR3 too. The J gene is TRBJ2-1, the V gene TRBV5-1, with 7 positions matching TRBD2. The germline CDR1 and CDR2 sequences are SGHRS and YFSETQ. The trim removed 0 bases at V and 1 base at J, leaving 1 base unmatched. The CDR3 extends over 15 amino acids. CDR3 protein: CASSLGGRSYNEQFF. The CDR3 DNA is TGCGCCAGCAGCTTGGGCGGGAGATCCTACAATGAGCAGTTCTTC.

This clone showed up just once. The chain has TRBV19 and TRBJ2-5, with 7 positions matching TRBD2. Germline CDR1 LNHDA, CDR2 SQIVND (reference sequence). CDR3 length equals 15 residues. Trimming cost V 4 bases and J 2 bases; bases outside gene matches: 7. CDR3 DNA: TGTGCCAGTAGTACCCTTGGGGGGGAGCAAGAGACCCAGTACTTC. Protein sequence: CASSTLGGEQETQYF. Based on the CDR3 plus reference TRBV19 and TRBJ2-5, the full variable domain is DGGITQSPKYLFRKEGQNVTLSCEQNLNHDAMYWYRQDPGQGLRLIYYSQIVNDFQKGDIAEGYSVSREKKESFPLTVTSAQKNPTAFYLCASSTLGGEQETQYFGPGTRLLVL.

The chain couples TRBV7-3 to TRBJ1-4; D gene ambiguous. CDR3 length: 15 amino acids. V shed 1 base and J shed 10 bases, with 16 bases lying between them. Germline loops: CDR1 SGHTA, CDR2 FQGTGA. The CDR3 region is CASSLMPALEGKLFF. CDR3 bases: TGTGCCAGCAGCTTAATGCCAGCCTTAGAGGGAAAACTGTTTTTT.

The rearrangement links TRBV5-1 to TRBJ2-4; D might be TRBD2 (6 bases). The CDR3 covers 17 residues. In germline, CDR1 is SGHRS, CDR2 YFSETQ. Trimming shortened V by 0 bases and J by 7 bases, and 20 bases separated the two germline ends. The CDR3 DNA is TGCGCCAGCAGCTTGGGATCGGCGTGGGGGGTCGGTAACATTCAGTACTTC. As protein: CASSLGSAWGVGNIQYF. Based on the CDR3 plus reference TRBV5-1 and TRBJ2-4, the full variable domain is KAGVTQTPRYLIKTRGQQVTLSCSPISGHRSVSWYQQTPGQGLQFLFEYFSETQRNKGNFPGRFSGRQFSNSRSEMNVSTLELGDSALYLCASSLGSAWGVGNIQYFGAGTRLSVL.

The rearrangement uses TRBV7-9 and TRBJ2-3; the D gene is possibly TRBD1 (6 bases). V was shortened by 0 bases and J by 2 bases, with 15 bases between the two germline ends. In germline, CDR1 is SEHNR, CDR2 FQNEAQ (reference sequence). CDR3 length: 17 amino acids. The CDR3 loop reads CASSLAFPGQLTDTQYF. As DNA, the CDR3 is TGTGCCAGCAGCTTAGCGTTCCCGGGACAACTCACAGATACGCAGTATTTT.

A few counts support this clone. The chain combines TRBV3-1 (or the pseudogene TRBV3-2) with TRBJ2-7, with 10 nucleotides matching TRBD2. Per germline, CDR1 LGHDT and CDR2 YNNKEL (reference sequence). CDR3 length equals 15 residues. Losses at the gene ends were 4 bases for V and 1 base for J; bases not matched to a gene: 4. The CDR3 loop is CASSPELAGSYEQYF. The CDR3 nucleotides read TGTGCCAGCAGCCCTGAACTAGCGGGATCCTACGAGCAGTACTTC.

The rearrangement uses TRBV28 and TRBJ2-5, with TRBD1 matching 7 bases. The CDR3 runs 13 residues. Trimming cost V 7 bases and J 3 bases; bases outside gene matches: 5. Germline lookup yields CDR1 MDHEN and CDR2 SYDVKM. The CDR3 reads CASTSTGEETQYF. DNA for the CDR3: TGTGCCAGCACCTCAACAGGGGAAGAGACCCAGTACTTC.

The genes are TRBV4-1 and TRBJ2-7, with TRBD2 matching over 8 bases. V lost 1 base and J lost 2; bases outside the gene matches: 7. The CDR3 runs to 16 residues. Looked up from germline, CDR1 is MGHRA and CDR2 is YSYEKL. CDR3 protein: CASSQVGGLVAYEQYF. CDR3 sequence (DNA): TGCGCCAGCAGCCAAGTCGGGGGACTAGTTGCCTACGAGCAGTACTTC.

This clone was detected only a few times. The chain couples TRBV24-1 to TRBJ1-2; 7 bases fit TRBD1. J lost 14 bases, V lost 6 bases, and 5 bases had no gene match. CDR3 length equals 10 residues. The germline gives CDR1 KGHDR, CDR2 SFDVKD. This chain's CDR3 is CATSSRGQTF. The CDR3 nucleotides are TGTGCCACCAGTTCCAGGGGACAGACCTTC.

The chain uses TRBV4-1 and TRBJ2-3, with D perhaps matching TRBD2 (6 bases). The CDR3 totals 16 residues. V shed 1 base and J shed 5 bases, with 16 bases lying between them. The germline V gene has CDR1 MGHRA and CDR2 YSYEKL. CDR3 sequence (DNA): TGCGCCAGCAGCCAAGGTCCGGGAGTGCGTGTAGATACGCAGTATTTT. Its translation is CASSQGPGVRVDTQYF.

As DNA, the CDR3 is TGTGCCAGCTCACCCGGGACAGGGAACACTGAAGCTTTCTTT. As protein: CASSPGTGNTEAFF. This chain links TRBV18 with TRBJ1-1, with 8 nucleotides matching TRBD1. Germline V CDR1 and CDR2: KGHSH, LQKENI. The junction had 1 base not matched to a gene; V was cut back by 3 bases and J by 1 base. This CDR3 contains 14 residues.

This chain joins TRBV19 and TRBJ2-3; D unclear. The CDR3 spans 15 residues. V was shortened by 5 bases and J by 0 bases, with 12 bases between the two germline ends. Germline values: CDR1 LNHDA, CDR2 SQIVND (reference sequence). CDR3 coding DNA: TGTGCCAGTAGTGGCCTCAGGCGAAGCACAGATACGCAGTATTTT. This encodes CASSGLRRSTDTQYF.

The chain links TRBV20-1 to TRBJ1-2, with TRBD1 matching over 7 bases. From germline, CDR1 is DFQATT and CDR2 SNEGSKA (reference sequence). The ends lost 3 bases at V and 5 bases at J; junction bases unmatched: 12. The CDR3 is 15 residues long. CDR3 nucleotide sequence: TGCAGTGCTAGTTATTGGGCAGGGGGATTGTATGGCTACACCTTC. It encodes CSASYWAGGLYGYTF.

The DNA of the CDR3 is TGTGCCAGCAGACCAAGAGGGACTAGCGCTCCCTACGAGCAGTACTTC. This gives the protein CASRPRGTSAPYEQYF. The chain has TRBV27 and TRBJ2-7; 10 bases line up with TRBD2. Germline V gene lookup returns CDR1 MNHEY and CDR2 SMNVEV (reference sequence). The CDR3 sequence is 16 residues long. After removal of 6 bases from V and 2 bases from J, the junction contained 10 bases not matched to a gene.